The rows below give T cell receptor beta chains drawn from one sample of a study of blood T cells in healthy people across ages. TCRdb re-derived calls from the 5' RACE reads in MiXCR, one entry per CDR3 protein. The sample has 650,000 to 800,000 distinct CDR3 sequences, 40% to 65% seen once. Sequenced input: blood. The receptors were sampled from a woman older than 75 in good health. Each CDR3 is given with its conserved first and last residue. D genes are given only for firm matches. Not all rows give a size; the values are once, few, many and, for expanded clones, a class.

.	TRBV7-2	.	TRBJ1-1	CASSLNGGGYTEAFF	TGTGCCAGCAGCTTAAACGGGGGCGGATATACTGAAGCTTTCTTT
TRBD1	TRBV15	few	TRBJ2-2	CATLGDSNTGELFF	TGTGCCACGTTAGGGGACAGTAACACCGGGGAGCTGTTTTTT
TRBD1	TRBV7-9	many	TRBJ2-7	CASSFDRGSYNEQYF	TGTGCCAGCAGCTTCGACAGGGGCTCCTACAATGAGCAGTACTTC
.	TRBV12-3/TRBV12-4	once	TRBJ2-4	CASSYAGLAKNIQYF	TGTGCCAGCAGCTACGCGGGCCTAGCCAAAAACATTCAGTACTTC
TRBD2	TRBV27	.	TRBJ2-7	CASSLASGRGGSYEQYF	TGTGCCAGCAGTTTGGCTAGCGGGAGGGGGGGCTCCTACGAGCAGTACTTC
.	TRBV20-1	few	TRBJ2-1	CSARGGSGGDNEQFF	TGCAGTGCTAGAGGGGGGAGTGGGGGAGACAATGAGCAGTTCTTC
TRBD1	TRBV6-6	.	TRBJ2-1	CASRLAPGQGDNEQFF	TGTGCCAGCAGGCTTGCGCCGGGACAGGGAGACAATGAGCAGTTCTTC
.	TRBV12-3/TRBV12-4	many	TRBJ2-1	CASSADSGNEQFF	TGTGCCAGCAGTGCAGACAGTGGCAATGAGCAGTTCTTC
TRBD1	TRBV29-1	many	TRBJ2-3	CSVASTGATDTQYF	TGCAGCGTTGCCTCGACAGGGGCCACAGATACGCAGTATTTT
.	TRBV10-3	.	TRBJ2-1	CAISEGGDRPSYNEQFF	TGTGCCATCAGCGAGGGGGGGGACAGACCCTCCTACAATGAGCAGTTCTTC
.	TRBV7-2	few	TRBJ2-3	CACRLGRSTDTQYF	TGTGCCTGTCGACTAGGCCGAAGCACAGATACGCAGTATTTT
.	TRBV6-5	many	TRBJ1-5	CASSPRPGGQPQHF	TGTGCCAGCAGTCCCCGGCCCGGAGGGCAGCCCCAGCATTTT
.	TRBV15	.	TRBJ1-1	CATSRVMNTEAFF	TGTGCCACCAGCAGAGTGATGAACACTGAAGCTTTCTTT
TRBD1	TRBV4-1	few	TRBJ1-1	CASSLARGLLNTEAFF	TGCGCCAGCAGTTTGGCGAGGGGGCTGTTAAACACTGAAGCTTTCTTT
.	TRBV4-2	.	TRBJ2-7	CANSQAVTAYEQYF	TGTGCCAACAGCCAAGCTGTTACCGCCTACGAGCAGTACTTC
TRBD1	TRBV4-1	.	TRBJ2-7	CASSQGNRGPSYEQYF	TGCGCCAGCAGCCAAGGAAACAGGGGCCCCTCCTACGAGCAGTACTTC
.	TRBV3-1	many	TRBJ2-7	CASSHGDTTYEQYF	TGTGCCAGCAGCCATGGGGACACCACCTACGAGCAGTACTTC
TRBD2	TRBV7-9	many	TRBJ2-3	CASSSHLAGAAGDTQYF	TGTGCCAGCAGCTCACACCTAGCGGGGGCTGCAGGAGATACGCAGTATTTT
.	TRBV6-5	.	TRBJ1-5	CASSHSGNQPQHF	TGTGCCAGCAGCCACAGCGGCAATCAGCCCCAGCATTTT
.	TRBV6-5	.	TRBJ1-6	CASSYVDGGRSPLHF	TGTGCCAGCAGCTATGTGGATGGGGGAAGATCACCCCTCCACTTT
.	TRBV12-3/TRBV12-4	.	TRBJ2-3	CASSDWEDTQYF	TGTGCCAGCAGTGACTGGGAAGATACGCAGTATTTT
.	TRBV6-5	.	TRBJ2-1	CASRKDTSSYNEQFF	TGTGCCAGCAGGAAAGATACTAGCTCCTACAATGAGCAGTTCTTC
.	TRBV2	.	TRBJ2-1	CASTPRGSSYNEQFF	TGTGCCAGCACCCCGCGGGGTAGCTCCTACAATGAGCAGTTCTTC
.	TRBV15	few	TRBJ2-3	CATSKRTNPGPDTQYF	TGTGCCACCAGCAAGCGGACCAACCCAGGACCAGATACGCAGTATTTT
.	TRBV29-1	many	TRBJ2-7	CSVVVGAYEQYF	TGCAGCGTTGTAGTCGGAGCCTACGAGCAGTACTTC
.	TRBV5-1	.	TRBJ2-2	CASSLTPSTGELFF	TGCGCCAGCAGCCTGACTCCGAGTACCGGGGAGCTGTTTTTT
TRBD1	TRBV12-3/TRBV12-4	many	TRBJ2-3	CASSLGTGGGTDTQYF	TGTGCCAGCAGTTTAGGGACAGGTGGAGGCACAGATACGCAGTATTTT